Listed here is a single TCR beta chain. The data belong to a study of shared T cell receptors in the human thymus. Sequenced by immunoSEQ multiplex PCR; TCRdb stores in-frame clones only, minus some. This table has over 450,000 clones, approximately 80% appearing once. V was pared by 7 bases and J by 8 bases, with 14 bases between. CDR3 length: 11 amino acids. The V gene's germline CDR1 is SQVTM and CDR2 ANQGSEA. The same data also went into a second study, on human thymus T cells. As that study records: Thymic material originated from resections removed in the course of corrective heart surgery. Thymic repertoires from unrelated individuals overlapped highly, related research reported.

This chain connects TRBV29-1 to TRBJ1-2, with D perhaps matching TRBD1 (5 bases). This clonotype was sampled from a boy less than two years old with a congenital heart defect. The sequencing sample was made of thymocytes. This CDR3 reads CSDRREEGYTF. The DNA for the CDR3 is TGCAGCGACCGCAGGGAGGAGGGCTACACCTTC.